A single sample is the source of the 32 T cell receptor beta chains below, sequenced in a study of cytomegalovirus exposure and HLA in healthy donors (TCRdb year 2017). The library came from the immunoSEQ multiplex PCR assay. For the multiplex PCR, a mixture combining 60 forward primers for TCR Vbeta segments and 13 reverse primers for TCR Jbeta segments was used. TCRdb obtained this table from immuneACCESS and retained in-frame rearrangements with V and J assigned. These tables miss some clones; where compared with another copy, unresolved V genes account for less than half of the shortfall, and the remainder is unexplained. The sample table records approximately 140,000 clones; approximately 78% of these occur just once. In total, the top ten clones hold about 3% of the sample. The sequencing input was PBMCs. All receptors derive from a man between 40 and 49 years old in good health and CMV-seropositive.

This chain connects TRBV9 to TRBJ2-3, with 8 bases that match TRBD2. The CDR3 is made up of 15 amino acids. Germline V CDR1 and CDR2: SGDLS, YYNGEE. V was clipped by 0 bases and J by 4 bases; unmatched bases: 4. The DNA for the CDR3 is TGTGCCAGCAGCGTAGGACCGGGAGGGGCAGATACGCAGTATTTT. It codes for CASSVGPGGADTQYF. The full variable domain, completed using reference TRBV9 and TRBJ2-3, is DSGVTQTPKHLITATGQRVTLRCSPRSGDLSVYWYQQSLDQGLQFLIQYYNGEERAKGNILERFSAQQFPDLHSELNLSSLELGDSALYFCASSVGPGGADTQYFGPGTRLTVL.

The rearrangement uses TRBV2 and TRBJ2-1; maybe TRBD2 (6 bases). The CDR3 runs to 13 residues. With 4 bases removed from V and 3 bases from J, the gap between germline ends came to 7 bases. In germline, CDR1 is SNHLY, CDR2 FYNNEI. The CDR3 coding sequence is TGTGCCAGCAGTGGCGGGAACTACAATGAGCAGTTCTTC. Its translation: CASSGGNYNEQFF. Filled out from reference TRBV2 and TRBJ2-1, the complete variable domain reads EPEVTQTPSHQVTQMGQEVILRCVPISNHLYFYWYRQILGQKVEFLVSFYNNEISEKSEIFDDQFSVERPDGSNFTLKIRSTKLEDSAMYFCASSGGNYNEQFFGPGTRLTVL.

The rearrangement uses TRBV4-1 and TRBJ1-1; D is unresolved. V dropped 2 bases and J dropped 0 bases, with 13 bases sitting between them. The CDR3 has 16 amino acids. Germline CDR1 MGHRA, CDR2 YSYEKL. This CDR3 is CASSQMGAGVNTEAFF. CDR3 sequence (DNA): TGCGCCAGCAGCCAAATGGGCGCAGGCGTGAACACTGAAGCTTTCTTT.

The chain links TRBV19 to TRBJ2-7; D may be TRBD1 (6 bases). Deletions cut 3 bases from V and 1 base from J, with 10 bases between. CDR1 and CDR2 (germline): LNHDA, SQIVND (reference sequence). The CDR3 extends over 14 amino acids. The CDR3 loop is CASSMTGASYEQYF. In nucleotides, the CDR3 is TGTGCCAGTAGTATGACAGGCGCGTCCTACGAGCAGTACTTC.

The gene calls are TRBV6-6 and TRBJ1-2, with D unresolved. The germline gives CDR1 MNHNY, CDR2 SVGAGI (reference sequence). The CDR3 length is 15 residues. V was cut by 0 bases and J by 8 bases, with 16 bases left in between. CDR3: CASSYSPGAGGGYTF. The CDR3 DNA reads TGTGCCAGCAGTTACTCACCGGGAGCAGGTGGAGGCTACACCTTC.

The V and J genes are TRBV10-3 and TRBJ1-5; maybe TRBD1 (6 bases). Germline assignment: CDR1 ENHRY and CDR2 SYGVKD. V was pared by 6 bases and J by 0 bases, with 12 bases between. CDR3 length: 15 residues. The CDR3 loop reads CAIRAGQHSNQPQHF. Written as DNA, the CDR3 is TGTGCCATCAGGGCAGGACAGCATAGCAATCAGCCCCAGCATTTT.

V and J are TRBV4-2 and TRBJ2-3, with D unclear. V lost 2 bases to trimming and J lost 0 bases, with 15 bases between them. This CDR3 comprises 17 residues. Germline V lookup: CDR1 LGHNA, CDR2 YNFKEQ. This CDR3 is CASSQITAELSTDTQYF. CDR3 nucleotide sequence: TGTGCCAGCAGCCAAATCACAGCTGAACTCAGCACAGATACGCAGTATTTT.

The chain combines TRBV9 with TRBJ2-3, with D maybe TRBD1 (6 bases). V was pared by 3 bases and J by 0 bases, with 11 bases between. The CDR3 covers 15 residues. Germline CDR1 is SGDLS and CDR2 is YYNGEE. Here the CDR3 reads CASSEPGHSTDTQYF. The CDR3 DNA reads TGTGCCAGCAGCGAACCGGGACACAGCACAGATACGCAGTATTTT.

The chain carries TRBV27 and TRBJ1-6; 9 nucleotides match TRBD1. V was pared by 3 bases and J by 8 bases, with 5 bases of the junction left unmatched. Germline lookup yields CDR1 MNHEY and CDR2 SMNVEV (reference sequence). The CDR3 runs 15 residues. The CDR3 DNA reads as TGTGCCAGCAGTTTTCGACAGGGGGTTTATTCACCCCTCCACTTT. Encoded protein: CASSFRQGVYSPLHF.

The chain is built from TRBV10-2 and TRBJ2-1, with TRBD2 identical over 7 bases. This CDR3 has 15 amino acids. V shed 2 bases, J shed 7 bases, and the junction held 8 bases outside the gene matches. The V gene's germline CDR1 is WSHSY and CDR2 SAAADI. CDR3 nucleotides: TGCGCCAGCAGTGAGAGGTTAGCGGGCCGGAATGAGCAGTTCTTC. This sequence encodes CASSERLAGRNEQFF.

This chain uses TRBV18 with TRBJ1-2; 10 positions match TRBD1. The CDR3 spans 15 residues. Germline V gene data show CDR1 as KGHSH and CDR2 as LQKENI. V was clipped by 5 bases and J by 7 bases; unmatched bases: 10. For the CDR3, the DNA is TGTGCCAGCTCATCGACAGGGGGCGTTTCATCTGGCTACACCTTC. Translation: CASSSTGGVSSGYTF.

J is TRBJ1-5 and V is TRBV6-1, with 7 bases aligning to TRBD1. The germline gives CDR1 MNHNS, CDR2 SASEGT. The V gene end was trimmed by 8 bases and the J gene end by 6 bases; junction bases not matched to a gene: 7. The CDR3 sequence is 13 residues long. This chain's CDR3 is CASLETGTQPQHF. CDR3 coding DNA: TGTGCCAGCCTCGAGACAGGGACTCAGCCCCAGCATTTT.

This clone was seen more than once but under ten times. V is TRBV10-3 and J is TRBJ2-7; D might be TRBD2 (6 bases). The CDR3 is made up of 14 amino acids. Germline V lookup: CDR1 ENHRY, CDR2 SYGVKD. Between the trimmed V and J ends, which lost 10 bases and 0 bases, there was a span of 16 bases. CDR3 DNA sequence: TGTGCCACCGCGGGGACGGGGAGCTCCTACGAGCAGTACTTC. It codes for CATAGTGSSYEQYF.

Written as DNA, the CDR3 is TGTGCCAGCTCACCAGGGACACCGTCCGGCGAAGGCTACACCTTC. Protein: CASSPGTPSGEGYTF. This chain connects TRBV18 to TRBJ1-2, with D perhaps matching TRBD1 (6 bases). With 2 bases removed from V and 8 bases from J, the gap between germline ends came to 18 bases. Germline CDR1 reads KGHSH; CDR2 reads LQKENI. The CDR3 runs to 15 residues.

This chain uses TRBV7-3 with TRBJ2-5; 10 nucleotides align to TRBD2. V lost 0 bases, J lost 4 bases, and 5 bases stayed unmatched. CDR3 length: 16 amino acids. Germline CDR1 and CDR2: SGHTA and FQGTGA. The DNA for the CDR3 is TGTGCCAGCAGCTTAACGGCTAGCGGGAGCTCAGAGACCCAGTACTTC. Translating it yields CASSLTASGSSETQYF.

The V call is TRBV5-4, the J call TRBJ2-7; maybe TRBD1 (7 bases). The CDR3 consists of 14 residues. The V end was cut by 4 bases, the J end by 1 base, with 12 bases between. CDR1 SGHNT and CDR2 YYREEE come from the germline V gene (reference sequence). This CDR3 is CASSRAGGSYEQYF. The CDR3, as DNA: TGTGCCAGCAGCCGTGCAGGGGGGTCCTACGAGCAGTACTTC.

In its sample, this clone was seen a few times. CDR3 sequence: CASSGQGIKLEAFF. CDR3 coding DNA: TGTGCCAGTAGCGGACAGGGGATTAAATTGGAAGCTTTCTTT. V is TRBV19 and J is TRBJ1-1; 9 bases agree with TRBD1. V gave up 6 bases and J gave up 8 bases; unmatched junction bases: 10. The germline V gene has CDR1 LNHDA and CDR2 SQIVND (reference sequence). The CDR3 runs to 14 residues. The whole variable domain, filled in from reference TRBV19 and TRBJ1-1, reads DGGITQSPKYLFRKEGQNVTLSCEQNLNHDAMYWYRQDPGQGLRLIYYSQIVNDFQKGDIAEGYSVSREKKESFPLTVTSAQKNPTAFYLCASSGQGIKLEAFFGQGTRLTVV.

V and J are TRBV5-1 and TRBJ2-3; tentative D call: TRBD2 (6 bases). Per the germline V gene, CDR1 is SGHRS and CDR2 is YFSETQ. Trimming left V 0 bases short and J 4 bases short, with 9 bases between. This CDR3 is 14 amino acids long. The CDR3 bases are TGCGCCAGCAGCTTGGGGGGGGATCCAGATACGCAGTATTTT. This codes for CASSLGGDPDTQYF.

In this sample, this clone turned up once. The chain has TRBV5-4 and TRBJ1-4, with no clear D. This CDR3 has 15 residues. Per germline, CDR1 SGHNT and CDR2 YYREEE (reference sequence). Trimming stripped 0 bases from V and 1 base from J, with 7 bases between. CDR3 protein: CASSLGGRTNEKLFF. Written as DNA, the CDR3 is TGTGCCAGCAGCTTGGGTGGCAGAACTAATGAAAAACTGTTTTTT.

V usage is TRBV4-2 and J usage is TRBJ2-5; maybe TRBD1 (6 bases). This CDR3 region has 15 residues. The germline V gene encodes CDR1 LGHNA and CDR2 YNFKEQ. The V end lost 4 bases, the J end lost 2 bases, and 14 bases lay between the germline ends. The CDR3 coding sequence is TGTGCCAGCAGCCCCTACAGGGATATTCAAGAGACCCAGTACTTC. Its translation: CASSPYRDIQETQYF.

In nucleotides, the CDR3 is TGTGCCAGCAGTGAAGTTGGAGGGGCTGGAAACACCATATATTTT. Protein product: CASSEVGGAGNTIYF. This chain joins TRBV6-1 and TRBJ1-3; tentatively, D is TRBD1 (5 bases). The ends were cut back, 1 base at V and 2 bases at J, with 9 bases in the middle. In germline, CDR1 is MNHNS, CDR2 SASEGT. The CDR3 has 15 residues.

J is TRBJ2-7 and V is TRBV7-9, with TRBD1 identical over 9 bases. CDR1 SEHNR and CDR2 FQNEAQ come from the germline V gene (reference sequence). This CDR3 has 15 amino acids. The ends lost 8 bases at V and 2 bases at J; junction bases unmatched: 10. Here the CDR3 DNA reads TGTGCCAGCGACCCTGGGACAGGGAATACCTACGAGCAGTACTTC. This sequence encodes CASDPGTGNTYEQYF.

J is TRBJ1-2 and V is TRBV27; D is perhaps TRBD1 (5 bases). The CDR3 covers 16 residues. Germline loops: CDR1 MNHEY, CDR2 SMNVEV (reference sequence). Trimming took 6 bases from V and 8 from J, leaving 25 bases between them. CDR3 amino acids: CASRTIQDTGLGGYTF. The CDR3 DNA sequence: TGTGCCAGCAGGACGATCCAGGACACGGGCCTTGGAGGCTACACCTTC.

On this clone: One end of the junction does not line up with germline, which may come from a read error. The chain joins TRBV19 to TRBJ1-3, with TRBD1 matching over 7 bases. The CDR3 consists of 11 residues. CDR1 and CDR2 (germline): LNHDA, SQIVND (reference sequence). The CDR3 reads CASGDRVIVEF. The DNA for the CDR3 is TGTGCCAGTGGTGACAGGGTTATCGTCGAATTT.

The chain has TRBV27 and TRBJ2-1, with D maybe TRBD1 (6 bases). This CDR3 is built from 15 residues. From germline, CDR1 is MNHEY and CDR2 SMNVEV (reference sequence). Trimming stripped 7 bases from V and 5 bases from J, with 18 bases between. For the CDR3, the DNA is TGTGCCAGCACCAAACTCCGGGACACAAACAATGAGCAGTTCTTC. This gives the protein CASTKLRDTNNEQFF.

CDR3 DNA sequence: TGCGCCAGCAGTGACACAGGGGGCTTATCCAAAAACATTCAGTACTTC. Encoded protein: CASSDTGGLSKNIQYF. This rearrangement joins TRBV10-2 to TRBJ2-4; 9 nucleotides match TRBD1. Trimming cost V 3 bases and J 2 bases; bases outside gene matches: 5. Germline V gene lookup returns CDR1 WSHSY and CDR2 SAAADI. This CDR3 comprises 16 residues.

The chain is built from TRBV5-1 and TRBJ2-5; a weak D match, TRBD2 (5 bases). The DNA matches TRBJ2-7 better at its end, which makes the J call doubtful. The CDR3 loop spans 14 amino acids. The germline CDR1 and CDR2 sequences are SGHRS and YFSETQ. In DNA form, the CDR3 reads TGCGCCAGCAGTCTGCCGGGATCAACCCACGAGCAGTACTTC. Translated: CASSLPGSTHEQYF.

The J gene is TRBJ2-7, the V gene TRBV11-2; the D gene is possibly TRBD1 (6 bases). From germline, CDR1 is SGHAT and CDR2 FQNNGV. This CDR3 is 13 amino acids long. V was shortened by 1 base and J by 6 bases, with 10 bases between the two germline ends. The CDR3 region is CASSLVLGGEQYF. For the CDR3, the DNA is TGTGCCAGCAGCTTAGTGCTAGGGGGCGAGCAGTACTTC.

The chain employs TRBV5-1 and TRBJ1-2; D ambiguous. The germline V gene has CDR1 SGHRS and CDR2 YFSETQ. V was pared by 4 bases and J by 4 bases, with 14 bases between. This CDR3 has 14 residues. CDR3 coding DNA: TGCGCCAGCAGCGGCGGGTCCGAGGGCTATGGCTACACCTTC. Translation: CASSGGSEGYGYTF.

This clone was found a few times. The V and J genes are TRBV28 and TRBJ2-2, with a weak D call TRBD1 (6 bases). V lost 6 bases to trimming and J lost 5 bases, with 16 bases between them. CDR1 MDHEN and CDR2 SYDVKM come from the germline V gene. This CDR3 has 15 residues. In nucleotides, the CDR3 is TGTGCCAGCAGCCCTACCGGGACACTAACCGGGGAGCTGTTTTTT. Translation gives CASSPTGTLTGELFF.

The V and J genes are TRBV5-1 and TRBJ2-1, with a weak D call TRBD1 (5 bases). The germline gives CDR1 SGHRS, CDR2 YFSETQ. V lost 6 bases to trimming and J lost 4 bases, with 11 bases between them. The CDR3 has 13 residues. The CDR3 loop is CASIRTIYNEQFF. The CDR3 DNA reads as TGCGCCAGCATCAGGACAATATACAATGAGCAGTTCTTC.

This clone was counted a few times. This chain uses TRBV19 with TRBJ2-3, with 13 bases fitting TRBD2. In germline, CDR1 is LNHDA, CDR2 SQIVND (reference sequence). V lost 3 bases, J lost 3 bases, and 9 bases stayed unmatched. The CDR3 loop spans 18 amino acids. CDR3 coding DNA: TGTGCCAGTAGTATTTCTAGACTAGCGGGAGGACGGACAGATACGCAGTATTTT. Amino acids: CASSISRLAGGRTDTQYF.